The entry that follows covers one T cell receptor beta chain sequence. The data were obtained in a study of blood T cell repertoires in COVID-19. Whole-study context: The United States, Italy and Spain provided the acute and convalescent COVID-19 samples. PBMCs, B-cell-depleted T cells, or T cells provided the cDNA or gDNA that made up the material.

In the source study's methods: Cell counts per sample came from amplifying reference gene primers. The table came from immunoSEQ multiplex PCR; TCRdb's copy has only in-frame clones and leaves some out. The D gene and trimming were derived from the DNA, and the V and J assignments and clone size from that table. The repertoire holds over 110,000 clones, with about 91% as singletons. With V trimmed by 4 bases and J by 4 bases, 6 bases remained unmatched. Germline CDR1 reads LGHDT; CDR2 reads YNNKEL (reference sequence). This CDR3 comprises 14 residues. The chain has TRBV3-1 (or the pseudogene TRBV3-2) and TRBJ2-7, with 8 positions matching TRBD1. Sample: peripheral blood. The clonotype comes from a human donor in a cohort sampled during active COVID-19. The CDR3 DNA follows: TGTGCCAGCAGCCGTGGACAGGGAGGTTACGAGCAGTACTTC. Protein product: CASSRGQGGYEQYF.